This T cell receptor beta chain was sequenced in a study of T cells in Graves' hyperthyroidism and ophthalmopathy. Study details: Peripheral blood samples were taken at initial diagnosis, prior to any treatment.

Researchers amplified the TCR beta CDR3 regions from RNA transcripts. HTBI primers were used for first-round RT-PCR of the TCR CDR3. TCRdb re-called the multiplex PCR reads with MiXCR, one entry per CDR3 protein. The data show around 300,000 distinct CDR3 sequences, around 14% seen once. Study-level points and caveats: Using 13 V-J features, a model discriminated ophthalmopathy from stable hyperthyroidism.

Germline assignment: CDR1 PRHDT and CDR2 FYEKMQ (reference sequence). The length of the CDR3 is 15 residues. Trimming removed 5 bases from V and 5 bases from J; junction bases left unmatched: 10. A few counts support this clonotype. The antigen is undetermined. The chain couples TRBV13 to TRBJ1-1, with 8 bases aligning to TRBD1. The sequenced material came from blood. This sequence originates from a woman aged 30 to 39 with Graves' hyperthyroidism. The CDR3 DNA reads TGTGCCAGCAGCGCTGGTCAGGGGGCGGTTACTGAAGCTTTCTTT. This gives the protein CASSAGQGAVTEAFF.